This is a list of T cell receptor beta chains from one sample in a study of blood T cell repertoires in COVID-19. Clones were read by immunoSEQ multiplex PCR, and TCRdb kept only the in-frame ones, dropping some. Of approximately 26,000 clones in the sample, 90% were seen once. Sample: peripheral blood. These receptors came from an older woman with active COVID-19. CDR3s include the opening cysteine and the closing phenylalanine or tryptophan. The order of the fields is clone size, J gene, V gene, D gene, CDR3 DNA, CDR3 protein. A D gene is named only where the DNA matches it firmly. Only part of the rows carry a size: once, few, many, or a class if the clone is expanded.

- | TRBJ2-2 | TRBV9 | - | TGTGCCAGCAGCGCTAGGGGTTTCCGGGACACCGGGGAGCTGTTTTTT | CASSARGFRDTGELFF
- | TRBJ2-2 | TRBV10-3 | TRBD1 | TGTGCCATCAGCCGGGGACAGGACACCGGGGAGCTGTTTTTT | CAISRGQDTGELFF
- | TRBJ2-1 | TRBV20-1 | - | TGCAGTGCTAGTGGGGGTGTCGGGATTTACAATGAGCAGTTCTTC | CSASGGVGIYNEQFF
- | TRBJ1-5 | TRBV5-1 | - | TGCGCCAGCAGCTGGGCGGGGGATGATCAGCCCCAGCATTTT | CASSWAGDDQPQHF
- | TRBJ2-1 | TRBV7-2 | TRBD2 | TGTGCCAGCAGCTTACAGGGACTAGCGGGAGCTGAGCAGTTCTTC | CASSLQGLAGAEQFF
- | TRBJ2-1 | TRBV5-6 | TRBD2 | TGTGCCAGCAGAGAGGGCCAAGGCGGGAGGGTGCAGTTCTTC | CASREGQGGRVQFF
- | TRBJ2-1 | TRBV5-1 | TRBD2 | TGCGCCAGCAGCCACGGGCCTAGCGGGATGGATGAGCAGTTCTTC | CASSHGPSGMDEQFF
- | TRBJ1-1 | TRBV6-2/TRBV6-3 | - | TGTGCCAGCAGTTACGGCCCTGGAGCTTTCTTT | CASSYGPGAFF
once | TRBJ2-7 | TRBV5-1 | - | TGCGCCAGCAGCCCGTCTAGGGGCTCCTACGAGCAGTACTTC | CASSPSRGSYEQYF
- | TRBJ1-5 | TRBV6-2/TRBV6-3 | - | TGTGCCAGCAGCCCTCTGGGAGGGACGAGCAATCAGCCCCAGCATTTT | CASSPLGGTSNQPQHF
- | TRBJ2-1 | TRBV4-3 | - | TGCGCCAGCAGCCAAGAAAGGGGGTCCAATGAGCAGTTCTTC | CASSQERGSNEQFF
- | TRBJ2-7 | TRBV28 | TRBD2 | TGTGCCAGCAGTCTCCTACTAGCGGGAAGCTACGAGCAGTACTTC | CASSLLLAGSYEQYF
- | TRBJ1-4 | TRBV30 | - | TGTGCCTGGAGTGTATTTGGTTCCGGGGGTAATGAAAAACTGTTTTTT | CAWSVFGSGGNEKLFF
- | TRBJ2-1 | TRBV19 | - | TGTGCCAGTAGTTTTTTCCAGGGCTCCACCTCCTACAATGAGCAGTTCTTC | CASSFFQGSTSYNEQFF
- | TRBJ2-7 | TRBV10-2 | TRBD2 | TGCGCCAGCAGTGCGAGCGGGAGGTACGAGCAGTACTTC | CASSASGRYEQYF
- | TRBJ1-1 | TRBV6-5 | - | TGTGCCAGCAGTACCGGGACAACGAACACTGAAGCTTTCTTT | CASSTGTTNTEAFF
- | TRBJ2-5 | TRBV9 | - | TGTGCCAGCAGCTCGTCCGGGGACCAAGAGACCCAGTACTTC | CASSSSGDQETQYF
- | TRBJ2-7 | TRBV4-3 | - | TGCGCCAGCAGCCAAGGACGGGAGAACTACGAGCAGTACTTC | CASSQGRENYEQYF
few | TRBJ1-2 | TRBV5-6 | TRBD1 | TGTGCCAGCAGCTTGGACGGGACAGTCTATGGCTACACCTTC | CASSLDGTVYGYTF
once | TRBJ1-2 | TRBV6-6 | TRBD1 | TGTGCCAGCAGTTACGACGACAGGGTGTCTGGCTACACCTTC | CASSYDDRVSGYTF
- | TRBJ2-1 | TRBV5-1 | TRBD2 | TGCGCCAGCAGCTTGAGGCTAGCGGGAGGGCAGAATGAGCAGTTCTTC | CASSLRLAGGQNEQFF
once | TRBJ2-7 | TRBV7-8 | TRBD2 | TGTGCCAGCAGCTCACCCTCGGGTAGCGGGGGCGGCGAGCAGTACTTC | CASSSPSGSGGGEQYF
- | TRBJ1-5 | TRBV5-1 | - | TGCGCCAGCAGCTTTGATGGGGCCGAGGATCAGCCCCAGCATTTT | CASSFDGAEDQPQHF
few | TRBJ2-5 | TRBV29-1 | TRBD1 | TGCAGCGTTGAGGGGGGGGGGACAGGGCGAGAGACCCAGTACTTC | CSVEGGGTGRETQYF
- | TRBJ1-2 | TRBV7-2 | TRBD1 | TGTGCCAGCAGAGTGACAGGGGGCCATAACTATGGCTACACCTTC | CASRVTGGHNYGYTF
- | TRBJ1-1 | TRBV19 | - | TGTGCCAGTAGTAGGGTCAAGGAGTTGAACACTGAAGCTTTCTTT | CASSRVKELNTEAFF
- | TRBJ2-1 | TRBV7-9 | TRBD2 | TGTGCCAGCAGCCTGGGACTAGCGGCCTACAATGAGCAGTTCTTC | CASSLGLAAYNEQFF
- | TRBJ2-3 | TRBV5-1 | TRBD1 | TGCGCCAGCAGCTGGGATTCCGGATCGGGACAGGGAATCTTGGGTGGTGAACCAACGCAGTATTTT | CASSWDSGSGQGILGGEPTQYF
- | TRBJ1-5 | TRBV28 | - | TGTGCCAGCAGTCTAAACTTTTTGGCCCAGCATTTT | CASSLNFLAQHF
- | TRBJ2-5 | TRBV5-5 | TRBD2 | TGTGCCAGCAGCCTCGCCGGGACTAGGGAAGAGACCCAGTACTTC | CASSLAGTREETQYF